One sample yielded the 18 T cell receptor beta chains listed below, sequenced in a study of Ad26.COV2.S vaccination and SARS-CoV-2 variants. Using immunoSEQ multiplex PCR, the repertoire was profiled, and TCRdb retains in-frame clones only, with some absent. The table has 380,000 or so clones, approximately 86% seen once. Treatment reported: over 15 received Ad26.COV2.S at low or high dose, single or two shots; about 5 received placebo; per-sample allocation not given. At day 63 after the first vaccine or placebo injection, samples were drawn. The input for sequencing was peripheral blood, taken in a trial of Ad26.COV2.S vaccine versus placebo. The origin of the receptors is a person between 18 and 65 years old who received the Ad26.COV2.S COVID-19 vaccine or a placebo.

The CDR3 DNA follows: TGTGCCAGCAGCCCCGTAACCGGGGAGCTGTTTTTT. Amino acids: CASSPVTGELFF. The J gene is TRBJ2-2, the V gene TRBV7-9; no clear D. CDR1 is SEHNR and CDR2 is FQNEAQ in the germline V gene (reference sequence). This CDR3 spans 12 amino acids. The V gene lost 5 bases and the J gene lost 5 bases, with 6 bases spanning the gap. The entire variable domain, with the rest obtained from reference TRBV7-9 and TRBJ2-2, is as follows: DTGVSQNPRHKITKRGQNVTFRCDPISEHNRLYWYRQTLGQGPEFLTYFQNEAQLEKSRLLSDRFSAERPKGSFSTLEIQRTEQGDSAMYLCASSPVTGELFFGEGSRLTVL.

The CDR3 DNA follows: TGTGCCAGCAGTGACGGGTGGGGAACAGATACGCAGTATTTT. Encoded protein: CASSDGWGTDTQYF. The chain carries TRBV6-4 and TRBJ2-3; D is unclear. The CDR3 runs to 14 residues. The V gene lost 2 bases and the J gene lost 3 bases, with 9 bases spanning the gap. CDR1 and CDR2 (germline): MRHNA, SNTAGT.

This rearrangement joins TRBV28 to TRBJ1-5; D is uncertain. Germline CDR1 reads MDHEN; CDR2 reads SYDVKM. Trimming took off 5 bases at V and 1 base at J, with 12 bases between the two ends. This CDR3 region has 15 residues. The CDR3 bases are TGTGCCAGCAGTGCGGGCCAGCTCAGCAATCAGCCCCAGCATTTT. The encoded protein is CASSAGQLSNQPQHF.

The chain links TRBV7-9 to TRBJ1-2; D is unresolved. CDR3 length: 12 amino acids. Germline lookup yields CDR1 SEHNR and CDR2 FQNEAQ (reference sequence). V dropped 9 bases and J dropped 3 bases, with 11 bases sitting between them. The CDR3 nucleotides are TGTGCCAGGGATGACGGGGACTATGGCTACACCTTC. Encoded protein: CARDDGDYGYTF. The entire variable domain, with the rest obtained from reference TRBV7-9 and TRBJ1-2, is as follows: DTGVSQNPRHKITKRGQNVTFRCDPISEHNRLYWYRQTLGQGPEFLTYFQNEAQLEKSRLLSDRFSAERPKGSFSTLEIQRTEQGDSAMYLCARDDGDYGYTFGSGTRLTVV.

The gene calls are TRBV24-1 and TRBJ2-3, with 10 bases lining up with TRBD2. The CDR3 has 16 residues. Looked up from germline, CDR1 is KGHDR and CDR2 is SFDVKD. The J segment lost 1 base and the V segment lost 4 bases, leaving 4 bases of the junction unmatched. CDR3 coding DNA: TGTGCCACCAGTGAGTCGGGACTAGCGCGCACAGATACGCAGTATTTT. This translates into CATSESGLARTDTQYF.

This clone showed up just a few times. The chain has TRBV19 and TRBJ1-1; a weak D match, TRBD1 (6 bases). Trimming took 4 bases from V and 7 from J, leaving 10 bases between them. Looked up from germline, CDR1 is LNHDA and CDR2 is SQIVND (reference sequence). This CDR3 has 12 amino acids. CDR3: CASSTQGNEAFF. CDR3 sequence (DNA): TGTGCCAGTAGTACACAGGGTAATGAAGCTTTCTTT.

The rearrangement uses TRBV7-8 and TRBJ2-7, with 9 bases fitting TRBD2. Germline trimming cut 0 bases from V and 5 bases from J; bases unmatched to any gene: 5. The CDR3 contains 15 residues. Germline V gene data show CDR1 as SGHVS and CDR2 as FQNEAQ. CDR3 in DNA: TGTGCCAGCAGCTTAGCACTAGCGGGCGGCGACGAGCAGTACTTC. As protein: CASSLALAGGDEQYF.

CDR3: CASTLAPQGDIQYF. The CDR3 region has the DNA TGTGCCAGCACCTTAGCCCCTCAGGGGGACATTCAGTACTTC. The V gene is TRBV6-6, the J gene TRBJ2-4; 7 bases are a match to TRBD1. Trimming took 7 bases from V and 8 from J; bases not matched to a gene: 11. Per the germline V gene, CDR1 is MNHNY and CDR2 is SVGAGI (reference sequence). CDR3 length: 14 amino acids.

The chain employs TRBV7-2 and TRBJ1-4, with D uncertain. Germline V gene lookup returns CDR1 SGHTA and CDR2 FQGNSA. This CDR3 region has 14 residues. V lost 3 bases, J lost 3 bases, and 8 bases lay in between. The CDR3 protein is CASSFWGANEKLFF. CDR3 DNA: TGTGCCAGCAGCTTCTGGGGTGCTAATGAAAAACTGTTTTTT.

The chain couples TRBV11-2 to TRBJ2-1; 8 bases are a match to TRBD2. Germline V gene lookup returns CDR1 SGHAT and CDR2 FQNNGV. This CDR3 has 16 residues. V shed 0 bases, J shed 4 bases, and the junction held 5 bases outside the gene matches. CDR3 sequence reads: CASSLDRGGTYNEQFF. The CDR3 DNA reads as TGTGCCAGCAGCTTAGACCGGGGGGGCACATACAATGAGCAGTTCTTC.

The chain carries TRBV7-3 and TRBJ2-2; 8 nucleotides line up with TRBD1. Per the germline V gene, CDR1 is SGHTA and CDR2 is FQGTGA. This CDR3 is built from 14 residues. V shed 3 bases, J shed 7 bases, and the junction held 4 bases outside the gene matches. The CDR3 spells CASSLATGGGELFF. The CDR3 nucleotides read TGTGCCAGCAGCTTGGCAACAGGGGGCGGGGAGCTGTTTTTT.

The rearrangement links TRBV7-8 to TRBJ1-6; D ambiguous. V lost 4 bases and J 11 bases, leaving 9 bases between the germline ends. The CDR3 contains 12 residues. CDR1 and CDR2 (germline): SGHVS, FQNEAQ. The CDR3 loop is CASSWGETPLHF. DNA for the CDR3: TGTGCCAGCAGCTGGGGTGAGACACCCCTCCACTTT.

The chain carries TRBV28 and TRBJ1-5, with D hard to call. The ends were cut back, 1 base at V and 2 bases at J, with 15 bases in the middle. Germline V gene lookup returns CDR1 MDHEN and CDR2 SYDVKM. CDR3 length: 17 amino acids. The CDR3, as DNA: TGTGCCAGCAGTTTATCGTCAGAAACGACTGGCAATCAGCCCCAGCATTTT. Protein product: CASSLSSETTGNQPQHF.

The chain employs TRBV7-2 and TRBJ2-1, with D perhaps matching TRBD1 (5 bases). From germline, CDR1 is SGHTA and CDR2 FQGNSA. Trimming cost V 3 bases and J 0 bases, with 15 bases left between them. This CDR3 contains 17 residues. CDR3 amino acids: CASSFPQGRISYNEQFF. In DNA form, the CDR3 reads TGTGCCAGCAGCTTCCCTCAGGGCAGGATCTCCTACAATGAGCAGTTCTTC.

This clone was counted once. The chain has TRBV7-2 and TRBJ2-3, with D possibly being TRBD2 (5 bases). The CDR3 runs to 16 residues. V was clipped by 2 bases and J by 5 bases, with 17 bases between them. Germline V gene lookup returns CDR1 SGHTA and CDR2 FQGNSA. The CDR3 nucleotides are TGTGCCAGCAGCTTAACAGCGGCCCTAAGTAGAGATACGCAGTATTTT. Its protein product is CASSLTAALSRDTQYF.

This clone appeared once. CDR3 sequence (DNA): TGTGCCAGTAGTACCCTCGGCAGGGGGATGGACACCATATATTTT. Translating gives CASSTLGRGMDTIYF. The V and J genes are TRBV19 and TRBJ1-3; 7 nucleotides align to TRBD1. Trimming removed 4 bases from V and 8 bases from J; junction bases left unmatched: 11. CDR1 and CDR2 (germline): LNHDA, SQIVND (reference sequence). CDR3 length equals 15 residues.

The sample holds one count of this clone. The chain joins TRBV7-7 to TRBJ2-5, with 8 bases fitting TRBD2. After removal of 1 base from V and 1 base from J, the junction contained 2 bases not matched to a gene. Germline assignment: CDR1 SSHAT and CDR2 FNYEAQ (reference sequence). CDR3 size: 15 residues. The CDR3 bases are TGTGCCAGCAGCTTAGGAGCGGGAGCCCAAGAGACCCAGTACTTC. Protein sequence: CASSLGAGAQETQYF. Complete variable domain (other parts from reference TRBV7-7 and TRBJ2-5): GAGVSQSPRYKVTKRGQDVTLRCDPISSHATLYWYQQALGQGPEFLTYFNYEAQPDKSGLPSDRFSAERPEGSISTLTIQRTEQRDSAMYRCASSLGAGAQETQYFGPGTRLLVL.

The chain combines TRBV27 with TRBJ2-1; 9 positions agree with TRBD2. Germline V gives CDR1 MNHEY, CDR2 SMNVEV (reference sequence). This CDR3 is built from 14 residues. The V and J ends lost 6 bases and 7 bases, in that order; junction bases with no gene match: 7. The CDR3: CASRGLAKVNEQFF. The CDR3 region has the DNA TGTGCCAGCAGGGGACTAGCTAAAGTGAATGAGCAGTTCTTC.